A selection of T cell receptor beta chains follows, all from one sample in a study of blood T cell repertoires in COVID-19. Clones were read by immunoSEQ multiplex PCR, and TCRdb kept only the in-frame ones, dropping some. The sample holds approximately 46,000 clones, 80% to 90% seen once. Material: peripheral blood. The origin of the receptors is a man between 65 and 85 years old with active COVID-19. The CDR3 runs from the conserved cysteine through the conserved F or W.

j_gene | len | v_gene | CDR3aa
TRBJ2-2 | 16 | TRBV5-6 | CASSLSGVRSTGELFF
TRBJ2-3 | 15 | TRBV18 | CASSPLAGEGDTQYF
TRBJ2-3 | 16 | TRBV7-9 | CASSSTSGGTTDTQYF
TRBJ2-7 | 14 | TRBV6-5 | CASTAPGQGFEQYF
TRBJ2-2 | 12 | TRBV11-3 | CASSLVGGELFF
TRBJ2-5 | 16 | TRBV9 | CASSVPQGEYQETQYF
TRBJ2-3 | 16 | TRBV4-2 | CASSQDPTSGTDTQYF
TRBJ1-5 | 15 | TRBV12-2 | CASRSDRYSNQPQHF
TRBJ2-5 | 12 | TRBV11-2 | CASSRDRERGHF
TRBJ1-4 | 17 | TRBV27 | CASSLKGGWATNEKLFF
TRBJ2-3 | 14 | TRBV7-2 | CASSSGLATDTQYF
TRBJ2-3 | 16 | TRBV19 | CASRARSGGQADTQYF
TRBJ2-2 | 14 | TRBV28 | CASSFMSVTGELFF
TRBJ2-2 | 16 | TRBV19 | CASSTLQGANTGELFF
TRBJ2-3 | 14 | TRBV7-9 | CASAGTSGTDTQYF
TRBJ2-2 | 16 | TRBV16 | CASSQIGTGDTGELFF
TRBJ1-1 | 21 | TRBV5-1 | CASSLEFRDRVGSDVRTEAFF
TRBJ2-1 | 13 | TRBV6-5 | CASARDRDPEQFF
TRBJ1-3 | 17 | TRBV6-6 | CASSRLPGQGAGNTIYF
TRBJ2-5 | 14 | TRBV5-4 | CASSSTGGRETQYF
TRBJ2-2 | 12 | TRBV12-3/TRBV12-4 | CASSQGWGELFF
TRBJ1-3 | 14 | TRBV6-5 | CASSYGGNGNTIYF
TRBJ1-5 | 17 | TRBV19 | CASTPQGGVFGSQPQHF
TRBJ2-2 | 15 | TRBV10-3 | CAISGTSGLTGELFF
TRBJ2-3 | 18 | TRBV11-3 | CASSLGSISGGLTDTQYF
TRBJ1-2 | 12 | TRBV5-4 | CASSGGEGGYTF
TRBJ2-5 | 20 | TRBV11-2 | CASSLDLGDTLGRTPETQYF
TRBJ2-5 | 15 | TRBV7-3 | CASSPRGGVPETQYF
TRBJ1-2 | 12 | TRBV6-5 | CASSRTGAGYTF
TRBJ2-1 | 15 | TRBV10-3 | CAISGAGGPLNEQFF
TRBJ1-1 | 16 | TRBV6-5 | CASSYSSGLMNTEAFF
TRBJ1-1 | 14 | TRBV3-1/TRBV3-2 | CASSPNLLNTEAFF
TRBJ2-3 | 17 | TRBV2 | CASSRTLGRGPGDTQYF